This passage covers 21 T cell receptor beta chains from one sample sequenced in a study of cytomegalovirus exposure and HLA in healthy donors. The PCR ran on 60 Vbeta and 13 Jbeta primers. Sequenced by immunoSEQ multiplex PCR; TCRdb stores in-frame clones only, minus some. The sample shows some 170,000 clones, about four fifths of them seen only once. The sample consisted of PBMCs. All receptors come from a woman aged 18 to 35 in good health and CMV-seropositive.

This clone was picked up a small number of times. V usage is TRBV13 and J usage is TRBJ2-2; D perhaps matches TRBD2 (5 bases). Looked up from germline, CDR1 is PRHDT and CDR2 is FYEKMQ (reference sequence). Trimming took 2 bases from V and 4 from J, leaving 11 bases between them. There are 15 residues in the CDR3. The CDR3 reads CASSLSGRGTGELFF. CDR3 in DNA: TGTGCCAGCAGCTTATCTGGCCGGGGCACCGGGGAGCTGTTTTTT. The full variable domain, completed using reference TRBV13 and TRBJ2-2, is AAGVIQSPRHLIKEKRETATLKCYPIPRHDTVYWYQQGPGQDPQFLISFYEKMQSDKGSIPDRFSAQQFSDYHSELNMSSLELGDSALYFCASSLSGRGTGELFFGEGSRLTVL.

V and J are TRBV6-1 and TRBJ1-2; D may be TRBD1 (6 bases). Trimming took off 11 bases at V and 5 bases at J, with 18 bases between the two ends. CDR1 is MNHNS and CDR2 is SASEGT in the germline V gene. The CDR3 has 13 amino acids. This CDR3 is CAGAGDQIYGYTF. CDR3 DNA: TGTGCCGGAGCAGGGGATCAAATATATGGCTACACCTTC.

The gene calls are TRBV6-5 and TRBJ2-7; maybe TRBD2 (6 bases). The CDR3 runs 15 residues. Germline CDR1 reads MNHEY; CDR2 reads SVGAGI. V was pared by 0 bases and J by 0 bases, with 9 bases between. In nucleotides, the CDR3 is TGTGCCAGCAGTTACTCGGCTAGCGACTCCTACGAGCAGTACTTC. It is translated as CASSYSASDSYEQYF.

V usage is TRBV10-3 and J usage is TRBJ2-1; TRBD2 aligns across 7 bases. The CDR3 extends over 14 amino acids. CDR1 is ENHRY and CDR2 is SYGVKD in the germline V gene. J lost 5 bases, V lost 9 bases, and 10 bases had no gene match. CDR3 DNA sequence: TGTGCCATTTCCCCGGGACTACCCAACAATGAGCAGTTCTTC. Its translation is CAISPGLPNNEQFF.

The V call is TRBV29-1, the J call TRBJ1-1; the D is unclear. The V gene's germline CDR1 is SQVTM and CDR2 ANQGSEA. This CDR3 is 14 amino acids long. The ends were cut back, 6 bases at V and 1 base at J, with 15 bases in the middle. The DNA for the CDR3 is TGCAGCGTGGAACCGGTGAGCGGGAACACTGAAGCTTTCTTT. This codes for CSVEPVSGNTEAFF.

This sequence joins TRBV29-1 and TRBJ2-3; the D is unclear. The V end was cut by 4 bases, the J end by 1 base, with 6 bases between. The CDR3 sequence is 12 residues long. Germline values: CDR1 SQVTM, CDR2 ANQGSEA. The CDR3 DNA reads TGCAGCGTTGTTCGTGGCACAGATACGCAGTATTTT. Encoded protein: CSVVRGTDTQYF.

The chain joins TRBV6-5 to TRBJ2-7; 11 nucleotides agree with TRBD1. The V segment lost 0 bases and the J segment 5 bases; nucleotides outside the gene matches: 3. CDR1 MNHEY and CDR2 SVGAGI come from the germline V gene. The length of the CDR3 is 15 residues. The CDR3 spells CASSYSRDRGDEQYF. CDR3 DNA: TGTGCCAGCAGTTACTCGCGGGACAGGGGGGACGAGCAGTACTTC.

This chain uses TRBV18 with TRBJ1-2; D not resolved. Germline values: CDR1 KGHSH, CDR2 LQKENI. V was pared by 5 bases and J by 5 bases, with 6 bases between. The CDR3 covers 11 residues. The CDR3 sequence is CASSSEYGYTF. CDR3 bases: TGTGCCAGCTCATCGGAGTATGGCTACACCTTC.

Here the CDR3 reads CASSPIGSGGYEQYF. The CDR3 nucleotides are TGTGCCAGCTCACCGATTGGGTCAGGGGGTTACGAGCAGTACTTC. This chain joins TRBV18 and TRBJ2-7; 7 nucleotides agree with TRBD1. CDR1 and CDR2 from the germline V gene are KGHSH and LQKENI. Germline trimming cut 3 bases from V and 4 bases from J; bases unmatched to any gene: 9. The CDR3 totals 15 residues.

Note on this clone: No conserved phenylalanine or tryptophan is present at the end of the CDR3, so a read error is the likely explanation. The DNA is omitted, as the CDR3 cannot be located on it reliably, and the CDR3 follows TCRdb's listing. This chain uses TRBV2 with TRBJ1-1; the table's D call, TRBD1, has no DNA check behind it. Germline V gene data show CDR1 as SNHLY and CDR2 as FYNNEI. Termini included, the CDR3 measures 12 amino acids. This CDR3 is CASSEFRDRKGL.

This chain joins TRBV5-1 and TRBJ2-5; 8 bases are shared with TRBD2. This CDR3 is 15 amino acids long. The V and J ends lost 2 bases and 4 bases, in that order; junction bases with no gene match: 7. Germline V gene lookup returns CDR1 SGHRS and CDR2 YFSETQ. CDR3 sequence reads: CASSFGPAGAETQYF. The CDR3, as DNA: TGCGCCAGCAGCTTCGGTCCAGCGGGGGCAGAGACCCAGTACTTC.

The chain uses TRBV9 and TRBJ1-1, with TRBD1 identical over 7 bases. This CDR3 region has 13 residues. Per the germline V gene, CDR1 is SGDLS and CDR2 is YYNGEE. The junction had 12 bases not matched to a gene; V was cut back by 3 bases and J by 13 bases. CDR3 bases: TGTGCCAGCAGCGCAGAAGGGGGCCTGGGGGTTTTCTTT. It yields the protein CASSAEGGLGVFF.

This chain joins TRBV7-9 and TRBJ2-5, with 10 nucleotides matching TRBD2. The V segment lost 8 bases and the J segment 5 bases; nucleotides outside the gene matches: 8. Germline assignment: CDR1 SEHNR and CDR2 FQNEAQ (reference sequence). This CDR3 comprises 14 residues. CDR3 amino acids: CASPSSGGEETQYF. CDR3 in DNA: TGTGCCAGCCCCTCAAGCGGGGGGGAGGAGACCCAGTACTTC.

The V call is TRBV29-1, the J call TRBJ2-1; TRBD1 might be the D (5 bases). There are 14 residues in the CDR3. Germline V CDR1 and CDR2: SQVTM, ANQGSEA. The ends were cut back, 8 bases at V and 3 bases at J, with 17 bases in the middle. The chain's CDR3 is CSLRTLRGYNEQFF. In DNA, the CDR3 is TGCAGCCTAAGGACCCTAAGGGGCTACAATGAGCAGTTCTTC.

The chain joins TRBV7-2 to TRBJ1-6, with 8 positions matching TRBD1. This CDR3 has 14 residues. Germline loops: CDR1 SGHTA, CDR2 FQGNSA. V shed 5 bases and J 6 bases; nucleotides not matched to a gene: 3. The CDR3 sequence is CASSPDRGNSPLHF. The CDR3, as DNA: TGTGCCAGCAGCCCCGACAGGGGTAATTCACCCCTCCACTTT.

The V and J genes are TRBV4-1 and TRBJ2-7, with D uncertain. The CDR3 extends over 16 amino acids. Between the trimmed V and J ends, which lost 5 bases and 0 bases, there was a span of 17 bases. CDR1 is MGHRA, CDR2 YSYEKL, per germline. DNA for the CDR3: TGCGCCAGCAGCGTTATTACAGAACACAGCTCCTACGAGCAGTACTTC. Amino acid sequence: CASSVITEHSSYEQYF.

In this sample, this clone turned up once. The V call is TRBV5-1, the J call TRBJ2-7, with 8 bases identical to TRBD1. The CDR3 has 16 residues. The V gene's germline CDR1 is SGHRS and CDR2 YFSETQ. The V and J ends lost 0 bases and 2 bases, in that order; junction bases with no gene match: 7. CDR3 protein: CASSLAGQGATYEQYF. DNA of the CDR3: TGCGCCAGCAGCTTGGCTGGGCAGGGGGCGACCTACGAGCAGTACTTC.

This chain connects TRBV2 to TRBJ2-4; perhaps TRBD2 as D (5 bases). Germline CDR1 is SNHLY and CDR2 is FYNNEI. The V and J ends lost 4 bases and 0 bases respectively, with 16 bases between them. The CDR3 runs 17 residues. CDR3 coding DNA: TGTGCCAGCAGTGTAATCCGCGCGGGCCTAGCCAAAAACATTCAGTACTTC. It is translated as CASSVIRAGLAKNIQYF.

J is TRBJ2-1 and V is TRBV10-3, with 9 bases identical to TRBD1. The V and J ends lost 10 bases and 5 bases, in that order; junction bases with no gene match: 12. The CDR3 is 15 residues long. From germline, CDR1 is ENHRY and CDR2 SYGVKD. The CDR3 DNA follows: TGTGCCAACTCCCGACAGGGGGATCTAAACAATGAGCAGTTCTTC. Its protein is CANSRQGDLNNEQFF.

The rearrangement uses TRBV9 and TRBJ2-3, with 7 bases fitting TRBD2. This CDR3 comprises 18 residues. Germline V gives CDR1 SGDLS, CDR2 YYNGEE. Trimming cost V 0 bases and J 0 bases; bases outside gene matches: 10. CDR3 nucleotide sequence: TGTGCCAGCAGCGTAGCCCTCTTCCTAGCGGAAAGCACAGATACGCAGTATTTT. Translation gives CASSVALFLAESTDTQYF.

The chain joins TRBV27 to TRBJ1-6; D gene ambiguous. The CDR3 extends over 8 amino acids. Between the trimmed V and J ends, which lost 8 bases and 19 bases, there was a span of 9 bases. Per germline, CDR1 MNHEY and CDR2 SMNVEV (reference sequence). CDR3 sequence reads: CASAKEHF. The DNA of the CDR3 is TGTGCCAGCGCCAAAGAGCACTTT.